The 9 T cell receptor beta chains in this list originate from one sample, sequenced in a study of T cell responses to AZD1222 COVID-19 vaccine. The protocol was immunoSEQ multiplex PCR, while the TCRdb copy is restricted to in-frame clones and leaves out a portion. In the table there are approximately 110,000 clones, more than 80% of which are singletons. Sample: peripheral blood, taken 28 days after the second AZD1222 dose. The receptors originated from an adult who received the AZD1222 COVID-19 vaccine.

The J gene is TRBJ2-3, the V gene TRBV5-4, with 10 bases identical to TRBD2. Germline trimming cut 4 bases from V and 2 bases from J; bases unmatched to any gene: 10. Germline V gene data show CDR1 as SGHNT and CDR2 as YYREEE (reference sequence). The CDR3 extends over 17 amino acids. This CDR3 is CASSAAVAGGFTDTQYF. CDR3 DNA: TGTGCCAGCAGCGCGGCGGTAGCGGGGGGCTTCACAGATACGCAGTATTTT.

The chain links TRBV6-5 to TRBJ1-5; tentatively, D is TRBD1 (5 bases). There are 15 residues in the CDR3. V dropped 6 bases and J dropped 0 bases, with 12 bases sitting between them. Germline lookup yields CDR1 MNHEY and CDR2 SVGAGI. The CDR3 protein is CASRRQPYSNQPQHF. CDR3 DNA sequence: TGTGCCAGCAGGCGACAGCCGTATAGCAATCAGCCCCAGCATTTT.

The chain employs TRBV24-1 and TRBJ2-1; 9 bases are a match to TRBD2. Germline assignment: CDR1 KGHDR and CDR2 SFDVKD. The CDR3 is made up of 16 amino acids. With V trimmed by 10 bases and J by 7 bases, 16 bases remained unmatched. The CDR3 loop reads CATGGSGGDRRNEQFF. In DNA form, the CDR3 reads TGTGCCACTGGGGGTAGCGGGGGAGATAGAAGAAATGAGCAGTTCTTC.

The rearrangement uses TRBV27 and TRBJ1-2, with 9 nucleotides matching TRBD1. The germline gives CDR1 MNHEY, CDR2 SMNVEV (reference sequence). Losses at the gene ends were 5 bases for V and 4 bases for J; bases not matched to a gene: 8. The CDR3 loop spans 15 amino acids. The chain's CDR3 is CASSATGTGLYGYTF. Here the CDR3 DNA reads TGTGCCAGCAGTGCAACCGGGACAGGGCTCTATGGCTACACCTTC.

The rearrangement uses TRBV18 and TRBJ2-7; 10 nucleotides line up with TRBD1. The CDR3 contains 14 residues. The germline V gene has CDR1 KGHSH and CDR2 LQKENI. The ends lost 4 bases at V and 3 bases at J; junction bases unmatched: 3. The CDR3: CASSRGQGSYEQYF. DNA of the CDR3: TGTGCCAGCTCACGGGGACAGGGGAGCTACGAGCAGTACTTC.

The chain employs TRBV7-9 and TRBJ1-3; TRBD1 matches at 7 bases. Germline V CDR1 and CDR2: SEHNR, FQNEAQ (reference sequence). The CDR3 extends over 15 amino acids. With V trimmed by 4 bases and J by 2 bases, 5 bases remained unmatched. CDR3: CASSSTGRPGNTIYF. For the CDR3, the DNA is TGTGCCAGCAGCTCGACAGGGCGTCCTGGAAACACCATATATTTT.

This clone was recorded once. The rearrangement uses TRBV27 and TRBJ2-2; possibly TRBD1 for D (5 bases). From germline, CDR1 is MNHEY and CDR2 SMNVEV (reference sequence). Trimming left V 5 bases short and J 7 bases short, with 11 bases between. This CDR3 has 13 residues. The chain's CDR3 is CASSPRAFGELFF. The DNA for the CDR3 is TGTGCCAGCAGTCCCAGGGCGTTCGGGGAGCTGTTTTTT.

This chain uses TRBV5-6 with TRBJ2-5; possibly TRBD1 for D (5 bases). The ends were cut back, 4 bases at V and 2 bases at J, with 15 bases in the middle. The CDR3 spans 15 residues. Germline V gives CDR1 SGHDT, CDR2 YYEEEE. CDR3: CASSLLPRGQETQYF. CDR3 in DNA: TGTGCCAGCAGCCTACTACCTAGGGGTCAAGAGACCCAGTACTTC. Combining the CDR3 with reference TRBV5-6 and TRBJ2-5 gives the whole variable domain DAGVTQSPTHLIKTRGQQVTLRCSPKSGHDTVSWYQQALGQGPQFIFQYYEEEERQRGNFPDRFSGHQFPNYSSELNVNALLLGDSALYLCASSLLPRGQETQYFGPGTRLLVL.

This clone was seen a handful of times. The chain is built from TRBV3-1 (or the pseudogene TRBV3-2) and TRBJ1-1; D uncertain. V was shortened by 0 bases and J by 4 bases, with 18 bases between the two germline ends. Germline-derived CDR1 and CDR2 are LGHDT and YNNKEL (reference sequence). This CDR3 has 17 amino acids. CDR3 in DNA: TGTGCCAGCAGCCAAGATTTCCACCGTAAAAGGGTCACTGAAGCTTTCTTT. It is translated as CASSQDFHRKRVTEAFF.